The 13 T cell receptor beta chains reported below all come from one sample, sequenced in a study of metastatic and nonmetastatic thyroid tumors. TCRdb re-called the PCR reads with MiXCR. The table has some 5,000 clones, 30% to 40% seen once. Prior to thyroid surgery, none of the patients had received any treatment. The sample was adjacent normal tissue. The receptors here all came from a male donor with papillary thyroid cancer or a benign thyroid nodule (not recorded which). Some clones in this sample may be carry-over from other donors' samples.

This clone was seen a few times. This CDR3 reads CASSLGLAGDLDEQYF. The CDR3 DNA reads TGTGCCAGCAGCTTAGGACTAGCGGGAGATCTCGACGAGCAGTACTTC. This rearrangement joins TRBV11-1 to TRBJ2-7; 12 bases are shared with TRBD2. Germline assignment: CDR1 SGHAT and CDR2 FQDESV (reference sequence). The CDR3 covers 16 residues. J was trimmed by 5 bases and V by 1 base; bases with no gene match: 6.

The gene calls are TRBV4-1 and TRBJ1-4; a possible D gene is TRBD1 (5 bases). V was cut by 0 bases and J by 4 bases, with 15 bases left in between. The CDR3 sequence is 17 residues long. Looked up from germline, CDR1 is MGHRA and CDR2 is YSYEKL. The CDR3 nucleotides are TGCGCCAGCAGCCAAGACCCACTGACAGTTTATAATGAAAAACTGTTTTTT. This gives the protein CASSQDPLTVYNEKLFF.

This clone was counted once. The CDR3 nucleotides are TGTGCCTGGAGTCGCGGGGACAGGGCCCCCAATGAGCAGTTCTTC. This gives the protein CAWSRGDRAPNEQFF. The gene calls are TRBV30 and TRBJ2-1, with 9 bases aligning to TRBD1. The CDR3 spans 15 residues. Germline CDR1 and CDR2: GTSNPN and SVGIG (reference sequence). V gave up 2 bases and J gave up 6 bases; unmatched junction bases: 8.

This chain joins TRBV7-2 and TRBJ2-1; 7 nucleotides match TRBD2. The CDR3 extends over 14 amino acids. The trim removed 0 bases at V and 4 bases at J, leaving 0 bases unmatched. CDR1 is SGHTA, CDR2 FQGNSA, per germline. The CDR3 nucleotides are TGTGCCAGCAGCTTAGCGGGAGGGTACAATGAGCAGTTCTTC. Its translation: CASSLAGGYNEQFF.

This clone was counted only a few times. The chain is built from TRBV28 and TRBJ2-5; 12 bases are a match to TRBD2. The CDR3 has 15 amino acids. CDR1 and CDR2 (germline): MDHEN, SYDVKM. After removal of 3 bases from V and 5 bases from J, the junction contained 4 bases not matched to a gene. The CDR3 bases are TGTGCCAGCAGTTTTCTAGCGGGAGGGAAGGAGACCCAGTACTTC. Residues: CASSFLAGGKETQYF. Based on the CDR3 plus reference TRBV28 and TRBJ2-5, the full variable domain is DVKVTQSSRYLVKRTGEKVFLECVQDMDHENMFWYRQDPGLGLRLIYFSYDVKMKEKGDIPEGYSVSREKKERFSLILESASTNQTSMYLCASSFLAGGKETQYFGPGTRLLVL.

This clone is medium-sized by share. V and J are TRBV15 and TRBJ1-5; D call uncertain. Trimming pared 8 bases from V and 3 bases from J, leaving 11 bases between. CDR1 LNHNV and CDR2 YYDKDF come from the germline V gene (reference sequence). The CDR3 totals 13 residues. In DNA form, the CDR3 reads TGTGCCACCCACGACGGTTTCAATCAGCCCCAGCATTTT. It yields the protein CATHDGFNQPQHF.

The chain employs TRBV19 and TRBJ1-1; D uncertain. Germline V CDR1 and CDR2: LNHDA, SQIVND (reference sequence). V lost 9 bases, J lost 1 base, and 12 bases lay in between. This CDR3 region has 13 residues. CDR3 region: CASFVSQNTEAFF. The CDR3 bases are TGTGCCAGCTTTGTGTCGCAGAACACTGAAGCTTTCTTT.

The chain recombines TRBV30 with TRBJ2-3; 14 nucleotides line up with TRBD2. J lost 4 bases, V lost 7 bases, and 7 bases had no gene match. Germline lookup yields CDR1 GTSNPN and CDR2 SVGIG (reference sequence). The CDR3 covers 15 residues. The CDR3 region is CASTTSGGAADTQYF. The CDR3 DNA reads TGTGCCTCCACGACTAGCGGGGGGGCCGCAGATACGCAGTATTTT.

The chain has TRBV20-1 and TRBJ2-3, with D possibly being TRBD1 (5 bases). The germline CDR1 and CDR2 sequences are DFQATT and SNEGSKA (reference sequence). Trimming left V 0 bases short and J 1 base short, with 11 bases between. This CDR3 spans 15 amino acids. Here the CDR3 reads CSARDRVKGTDTQYF. The CDR3, as DNA: TGCAGTGCTAGAGACAGGGTTAAAGGCACAGATACGCAGTATTTT.

This clone is judged medium-sized. The V gene is TRBV20-1, the J gene TRBJ2-4; D perhaps matches TRBD2 (5 bases). Between the trimmed V and J ends, which lost 4 bases and 7 bases, there was a span of 14 bases. The CDR3 covers 13 residues. The germline V gene encodes CDR1 DFQATT and CDR2 SNEGSKA (reference sequence). CDR3 sequence (DNA): TGCAGTGCTAATAATGCGGGCCGGAACATTCAGTACTTC. This encodes CSANNAGRNIQYF.

This clone has more than one count but fewer than ten. This chain connects TRBV15 to TRBJ2-1; no clear D. Trimming pared 9 bases from V and 6 bases from J, leaving 12 bases between. There are 12 residues in the CDR3. CDR1 and CDR2 (germline): LNHNV, YYDKDF (reference sequence). The DNA for the CDR3 is TGTGCCACGGGCCATACTCCCAATGAGCAGTTCTTC. It codes for CATGHTPNEQFF.

This clone occurred once. The rearrangement joins TRBV2 to TRBJ2-5; 9 bases are shared with TRBD1. Germline CDR1 reads SNHLY; CDR2 reads FYNNEI. The V gene end was trimmed by 7 bases and the J gene end by 4 bases; junction bases not matched to a gene: 13. This CDR3 is 16 amino acids long. CDR3 in amino acids: CASIGGQGSGGETQYF. CDR3 DNA sequence: TGTGCCAGCATTGGGGGACAGGGATCTGGTGGAGAGACCCAGTACTTC.

This clone was found many times. This could be a read error, since a much larger clone is one nucleotide away. The chain has TRBV4-1 and TRBJ1-2; no definite D call. Germline loops: CDR1 MGHRA, CDR2 YSYEKL. The V and J ends lost 4 bases and 4 bases respectively, with 16 bases between them. The CDR3 consists of 15 residues. In DNA form, the CDR3 reads TGCGCCAGCAGCCGGGGAGAGGACGGTCCCTATGGCTACACCTTC. This gives the protein CASSRGEDGPYGYTF.